This TCR beta chain was captured in a study of shared clonotypes between healthy human individuals. Study-level information: In total, the donors were a couple of women and a few men aged 18 to 49. Plates per donor: three CD4 naive, three CD4 memory, two CD8 naive, one CD8 memory. Study-level findings and limits: Naive CD4 clonotypes were shared across a handful of donors at around 5%.

Of note for this clone: What it binds is unknown.

When replicate PCRs were run on sorted subsets, they used around 200 ng DNA, tens of thousands of T cell genomes. Repertoires were generated with immunoSEQ multiplex PCR, while TCRdb's copy carries only in-frame clones and drops some. The table records about 330,000 clones, roughly 70% of them present only once. CDR1 ENHRY and CDR2 SYGVKD come from the germline V gene. V lost 10 bases to trimming and J lost 1 base, with 13 bases between them. The CDR3 has 13 residues. The sample consisted of memory CD4+ T cells sorted from blood. Regarding subset: CD45RA-negative fraction. The sequence was collected from a man aged 25-45 years in good health. The gene calls are TRBV10-3 and TRBJ2-5; TRBD1 might be the D (6 bases). In nucleotides, the CDR3 is TGTGCCACCCGAGGACAGCCCCAAGAGACCCAGTACTTC. This codes for CATRGQPQETQYF.